The next 3 T cell receptor beta chains were all read from a single sample in a study of shared clonotypes between healthy human individuals. Libraries were prepared by immunoSEQ multiplex PCR; TCRdb keeps only in-frame clonotypes and omits some of them. The sample shows more than 550,000 clones, 72% of them seen only once. The specimen was memory CD4+ T cells sorted from blood. Subset here: CD45RA-negative fraction. Receptors were obtained from a woman aged 25 to 39 in good health.

This clone was seen more than once but under ten times. This specimen includes other DNA sequences encoding the same CDR3. The chain has TRBV5-1 and TRBJ2-1; TRBD2 might be the D (5 bases). The CDR3 runs to 15 residues. V gave up 0 bases and J gave up 3 bases, with 10 bases separating them. Germline CDR1 reads SGHRS; CDR2 reads YFSETQ. The CDR3 sequence: CASSLDTSGYNEQFF. DNA for the CDR3: TGCGCCAGCAGCTTGGACACTAGTGGCTACAATGAGCAGTTCTTC.

J is TRBJ2-6 and V is TRBV19; 7 bases map to TRBD1. Trimming removed 10 bases from V and 1 base from J; junction bases left unmatched: 7. This CDR3 comprises 15 residues. Germline assignment: CDR1 LNHDA and CDR2 SQIVND (reference sequence). Written as DNA, the CDR3 is TGTGCCACCCGACAGGGCTCGTCTGGGGCCAACGTCCTGACTTTC. This gives the protein CATRQGSSGANVLTF. The full variable domain, in which reference TRBV19 and TRBJ2-6 provide the parts outside the CDR3, is DGGITQSPKYLFRKEGQNVTLSCEQNLNHDAMYWYRQDPGQGLRLIYYSQIVNDFQKGDIAEGYSVSREKKESFPLTVTSAQKNPTAFYLCATRQGSSGANVLTFGAGSRLTVL.

The V call is TRBV11-1, the J call TRBJ2-3; tentative D call: TRBD1 (6 bases). This CDR3 spans 15 amino acids. V lost 1 base and J lost 2, with 10 bases in between. Germline CDR1 is SGHAT and CDR2 is FQDESV (reference sequence). The CDR3 region is CASSLVQGSTDTQYF. The CDR3 DNA reads TGTGCCAGCAGCTTAGTACAGGGCTCCACAGATACGCAGTATTTT.